These 16 T cell receptor beta chains were all obtained from the same sample, sequenced in a study of T cells in Graves' hyperthyroidism and ophthalmopathy. Amplification of TCR beta CDR3 regions was performed using RNA transcripts as template. HTBI primers were employed in a first-round RT-PCR of the TCR CDR3. TCRdb re-derived calls from the multiplex PCR reads in MiXCR, one entry per CDR3 protein. The repertoire holds around 400,000 distinct CDR3 sequences, 15% seen once, with roughly 20% in the top ten. Sequenced material: blood. The receptor source for this set is a woman in her sixties or seventies with Graves' ophthalmopathy.

This clonotype was counted only a few times. The chain has TRBV6-1 and TRBJ2-1; TRBD2 might be the D (5 bases). Deletions cut 5 bases from V and 3 bases from J, with 8 bases between. CDR1 and CDR2 (germline): MNHNS, SASEGT. The CDR3 loop spans 13 amino acids. The CDR3 bases are TGTGCCAGCAGTAACGCGGGCTACAATGAGCAGTTCTTC. Encoded protein: CASSNAGYNEQFF.

This clonotype has a count of ten or more. The V call is TRBV20-1, the J call TRBJ1-5; D unclear. The CDR3 contains 14 residues. V was pared by 2 bases and J by 7 bases, with 15 bases between. Per germline, CDR1 DFQATT and CDR2 SNEGSKA (reference sequence). The DNA for the CDR3 is TGCAGTGCTAGATCATCGAAGGGTGGCCAGCCCCAGCATTTT. Amino acids: CSARSSKGGQPQHF.

This clonotype came up many times. The J gene is TRBJ2-2, the V gene TRBV2; 12 bases map to TRBD2. This CDR3 comprises 17 residues. With 1 base clipped from V and 7 bases from J, the junction kept 7 bases outside the gene matches. Germline values: CDR1 SNHLY, CDR2 FYNNEI. Written as DNA, the CDR3 is TGTGCCAGCAGTGAAGAAGCTAGCGGGAGGGCAGACGGGGAGCTGTTTTTT. This encodes CASSEEASGRADGELFF.

Many counts were recorded for this clonotype. The V and J genes are TRBV12-5 and TRBJ1-5, with TRBD1 matching 8 bases. CDR1 is LGHNT, CDR2 FRNRAP, per germline. Trimming took 1 base from V and 3 from J; bases not matched to a gene: 2. CDR3 size: 15 residues. CDR3 amino acids: CASGLGQGNNQPQHF. DNA for the CDR3: TGTGCTAGTGGTTTGGGACAGGGGAACAATCAGCCCCAGCATTTT.

In its sample, this clonotype was seen a few times. V and J are TRBV5-1 and TRBJ1-4; D gene ambiguous. V shed 4 bases and J shed 7 bases, with 17 bases lying between them. The CDR3 contains 15 residues. CDR1 is SGHRS and CDR2 is YFSETQ in the germline V gene. CDR3 amino acids: CASSLASGGVEKLFF. The CDR3 DNA reads TGCGCCAGCAGCCTGGCCAGTGGTGGGGTTGAAAAACTGTTTTTT.

The chain carries TRBV28 and TRBJ2-7; 7 bases are shared with TRBD1. There are 14 residues in the CDR3. The ends lost 4 bases at V and 3 bases at J; junction bases unmatched: 6. Germline V gene sequence: CDR1 MDHEN, CDR2 SYDVKM. The CDR3 region is CASSYTGDLYEQYF. CDR3 nucleotide sequence: TGTGCCAGCAGTTACACAGGGGACCTCTACGAGCAGTACTTC. Based on the CDR3 plus reference TRBV28 and TRBJ2-7, the full variable domain is DVKVTQSSRYLVKRTGEKVFLECVQDMDHENMFWYRQDPGLGLRLIYFSYDVKMKEKGDIPEGYSVSREKKERFSLILESASTNQTSMYLCASSYTGDLYEQYFGPGTRLTVT.

This clonotype has a handful of counts. Possible read error: a much larger clone is one base away. The chain carries TRBV5-1 and TRBJ1-5, with 7 positions matching TRBD1. CDR1 and CDR2 (germline): SGHRS, YFSETQ. V was pared by 0 bases and J by 6 bases, with 6 bases of the junction left unmatched. This CDR3 has 15 amino acids. The CDR3 sequence is CASSLVGGGIQPQHF. Here the CDR3 DNA reads TGCGCCAGCAGCTTGGTAGGAGGGGGCATTCAGCCCCAGCATTTT.

This clonotype was seen ten or more times. This rearrangement joins TRBV2 to TRBJ2-1; 9 nucleotides agree with TRBD2. The junction had 3 bases not matched to a gene; V was cut back by 5 bases and J by 7 bases. This CDR3 has 13 residues. Looked up from germline, CDR1 is SNHLY and CDR2 is FYNNEI. The CDR3 reads CASSLAGPNEQFF. CDR3 nucleotide sequence: TGTGCCAGCAGTCTAGCGGGACCTAATGAGCAGTTCTTC.

The chain joins TRBV13 to TRBJ1-4, with D hard to call. The CDR3 spans 16 residues. Per the germline V gene, CDR1 is PRHDT and CDR2 is FYEKMQ (reference sequence). With 4 bases removed from V and 7 bases from J, the gap between germline ends came to 19 bases. CDR3 DNA: TGTGCCAGCAGCTCCCGTGCCCAAGGGATGGGTGAAAAACTGTTTTTT. Protein product: CASSSRAQGMGEKLFF.

This clonotype was counted a few times. The V and J genes are TRBV6-1 and TRBJ2-3; weak D call: TRBD2 (6 bases). Germline CDR1 MNHNS, CDR2 SASEGT. Trimming shortened V by 6 bases and J by 4 bases, and 17 bases separated the two germline ends. This CDR3 contains 15 residues. The CDR3 is CASSPRGISSDTQYF. Written as DNA, the CDR3 is TGTGCCAGCAGCCCTCGGGGGATATCCTCAGATACGCAGTATTTT.

This clonotype was recorded at least ten times. This rearrangement joins TRBV12-3 or TRBV12-4 to TRBJ1-1; D ambiguous. V was shortened by 7 bases and J by 0 bases, with 12 bases between the two germline ends. This CDR3 region has 14 residues. The CDR3 bases are TGTGCCAGCATCCAGGAAGCTATGAACACTGAAGCTTTCTTT. It encodes CASIQEAMNTEAFF.

This clonotype was detected a few times. The J gene is TRBJ2-7, the V gene TRBV12-5; 8 bases agree with TRBD2. Germline CDR1 reads LGHNT; CDR2 reads FRNRAP. The CDR3 sequence is 13 residues long. The trim removed 5 bases at V and 3 bases at J, leaving 3 bases unmatched. The CDR3 coding sequence is TGTGCTAGTGGTCCGGGGACTAGCTACGAGCAGTACTTC. It codes for CASGPGTSYEQYF.

The table lists this clonotype with many counts. The chain uses TRBV30 and TRBJ1-6, with D perhaps TRBD1 (5 bases). Trimming left V 1 base short and J 9 bases short, with 13 bases between. Germline V CDR1 and CDR2: GTSNPN, SVGIG (reference sequence). The CDR3 is 14 amino acids. CDR3 sequence reads: CAWSEGDPPSPLHF. As DNA, the CDR3 is TGTGCCTGGAGTGAAGGGGACCCCCCTTCACCCCTCCACTTT. The entire variable domain, with the rest obtained from reference TRBV30 and TRBJ1-6, is as follows: SQTIHQWPATLVQPVGSPLSLECTVEGTSNPNLYWYRQAAGRGLQLLFYSVGIGQISSEVPQNLSASRPQDRQFILSSKKLLLSDSGFYLCAWSEGDPPSPLHFGNGTRLTVT.

The gene calls are TRBV7-2 and TRBJ2-5; D is undetermined. This CDR3 has 11 residues. V was shortened by 5 bases and J by 6 bases, with 7 bases between the two germline ends. Germline CDR1 and CDR2: SGHTA and FQGNSA. The DNA for the CDR3 is TGTGCCAGCAGCACGGAAAAGACCCAGTACTTC. Its protein product is CASSTEKTQYF.

This sequence joins TRBV29-1 and TRBJ2-1; TRBD1 matches at 7 bases. Germline V lookup: CDR1 SQVTM, CDR2 ANQGSEA. The CDR3 covers 12 residues. CDR3 residues: CGLSDRYNEQFF. CDR3 DNA sequence: TGCGGCTTATCGGACAGGTACAATGAGCAGTTCTTC.

This clonotype was seen repeatedly, ten times or more. J is TRBJ2-1 and V is TRBV11-1, with a weak D call TRBD2 (7 bases). With 5 bases removed from V and 8 bases from J, the gap between germline ends came to 22 bases. This CDR3 is built from 16 residues. The germline CDR1 and CDR2 sequences are SGHAT and FQDESV (reference sequence). CDR3 amino acids: CASSRGDSRGHDEQFF. CDR3 nucleotide sequence: TGTGCCAGCAGCCGGGGGGATAGTCGGGGGCATGATGAGCAGTTCTTC.